A single sample gave rise to the 32 T cell receptor beta chains below, sequenced in a study of spatial heterogeneity in lung cancer (dated by TCRdb to between 2019 and 2020). This specimen's time point label, per the study, means: sample taken at primary tumor resection. Findings and caveats that apply to the study as a whole: A correlation was observed between the number of expanded intratumoral alpha and beta TCRs and the tumor nonsynonymous mutation count.

Their cognate antigens are unknown. Library method: 5' RACE. Instrument on record: NextSeq 500. TCRdb passed the public sequencing reads through fastp at Q25 and MiXCR, retaining productive beta sequences. Rows with a matching CDR3 protein are joined into one entry that keeps the most common DNA and genes. The sample profile shows some 11,000 distinct CDR3 sequences; more than 4.5% of them were found once. The biggest ten clones account for over 10% of the sample. The sequenced sample was lung tumor tissue, obtained at surgery. These receptors came from a male donor with early-stage non-small cell lung cancer.

This clonotype has only a few counts. Within a library made for alpha chains, this beta chain is off target, and its count is uninformative. This chain connects TRBV4-2 to TRBJ1-2; 7 bases agree with TRBD1. Trimming removed 5 bases from V and 2 bases from J; junction bases left unmatched: 8. The CDR3 has 15 amino acids. Germline assignment: CDR1 LGHNA and CDR2 YNFKEQ. The CDR3 region is CASSEAGTANYGYTF. The CDR3 DNA follows: TGTGCCAGCAGCGAAGCCGGGACAGCAAACTATGGCTACACCTTC.

This clonotype showed up many times. Within a library made for alpha chains, this beta chain is off target, and its count is uninformative. The rearrangement joins TRBV27 to TRBJ2-2, with D tentatively TRBD2 (6 bases). V was trimmed by 8 bases and J by 8 bases, leaving 21 bases between them. The germline gives CDR1 MNHEY, CDR2 SMNVEV (reference sequence). This CDR3 contains 15 residues. In DNA, the CDR3 is TGTGCCAGCCGGAGGGGTTCCGTGAGGGCAGGGGAGCTGTTTTTT. This encodes CASRRGSVRAGELFF.

This clonotype is deemed medium-sized. The library was prepared for alpha chains; this beta chain is a stray read, so its frequency means little. The rearrangement links TRBV12-3 or TRBV12-4 to TRBJ2-1, with TRBD2 matching over 10 bases. The CDR3 sequence is 16 residues long. Trimming took 5 bases from V and 3 from J; bases not matched to a gene: 7. The CDR3 DNA is TGTGCCAGCAGTCCCCTAGCGGGGGCCGTCTACAATGAGCAGTTCTTC. Encoded protein: CASSPLAGAVYNEQFF.

This clonotype was picked up a small number of times. With the library built for alpha chains, this beta chain is off target and its frequency is not meaningful. The rearrangement joins TRBV7-3 to TRBJ2-7; 7 bases are a match to TRBD1. The CDR3 is 13 amino acids. The V segment lost 2 bases and the J segment 3 bases; nucleotides outside the gene matches: 1. Germline CDR1 reads SGHTA; CDR2 reads FQGTGA. The DNA of the CDR3 is TGTGCCAGCAGCTTAGCAGGGGGCTACGAGCAGTACTTC. As protein: CASSLAGGYEQYF.

By share of the sample, this clonotype is medium-sized. This beta chain lies outside the target of a library built for alpha chains; its clone size means little. The chain's CDR3 is CASSPLAGEDIQYF. The DNA for the CDR3 is TGTGCCAGCTCACCACTAGCGGGAGAGGACATTCAGTACTTC. This rearrangement joins TRBV18 to TRBJ2-4, with TRBD2 matching over 9 bases. The ends lost 1 base at V and 8 bases at J; junction bases unmatched: 3. CDR1 and CDR2 (germline): KGHSH, LQKENI. This CDR3 is 14 amino acids long.

In this sample, this clonotype turned up many times. The library was prepared for alpha chains; this beta chain is a stray read, so its frequency means little. The rearrangement uses TRBV7-9 and TRBJ2-1; possibly TRBD1 for D (6 bases). Germline CDR1 SEHNR, CDR2 FQNEAQ (reference sequence). There are 12 residues in the CDR3. The V gene lost 6 bases and the J gene lost 14 bases, with 17 bases spanning the gap. The CDR3 loop reads CASSPRGRGEFF. CDR3 bases: TGTGCCAGCAGTCCCAGGGGAAGGGGCGAGTTCTTC.

The table lists this clonotype with many counts. This beta chain is an off-target read within a library intended for alpha chains, so its frequency means little. The chain combines TRBV14 with TRBJ2-1; TRBD2 matches at 7 bases. Germline-derived CDR1 and CDR2 are SGHDN and FVKESK. V lost 2 bases and J lost 8; bases outside the gene matches: 12. The CDR3 extends over 16 amino acids. The CDR3 DNA is TGTGCCAGCAGCCAACTACAGTCAGGGAGGGCCGATGAGCAGTTCTTC. Protein sequence: CASSQLQSGRADEQFF.

This clonotype ranks as medium-sized. The library was prepared for alpha chains; this beta chain is a stray read, so its frequency means little. DNA of the CDR3: TGCGCCAGCAGTGATTACAATGAGCAGTTCTTC. It yields the protein CASSDYNEQFF. This chain connects TRBV10-2 to TRBJ2-1, with D unclear. Germline CDR1 is WSHSY and CDR2 is SAAADI. V lost 3 bases, J lost 4 bases, and 1 base lay in between. CDR3 length: 11 amino acids.

This clonotype was seen at least ten times. In a library made to pick up alpha chains, this beta chain is a stray read with a size that means little. CDR3 sequence reads: CASSPDSDNQPQHF. DNA of the CDR3: TGTGCCAGCAGTCCGGACAGTGATAATCAGCCCCAGCATTTT. The chain recombines TRBV7-2 with TRBJ1-5, with a weak D call TRBD1 (6 bases). Trimming pared 6 bases from V and 4 bases from J, leaving 13 bases between. The CDR3 consists of 14 residues. Germline loops: CDR1 SGHTA, CDR2 FQGNSA.

This clonotype was recorded at least ten times. This beta chain was picked up by a library intended for alpha chains and is off target, so its count carries little meaning. The gene calls are TRBV4-1 and TRBJ2-5, with D possibly matching TRBD2 (6 bases). Trimming removed 4 bases from V and 1 base from J, with 7 bases in between. The CDR3 has 13 residues. Per germline, CDR1 MGHRA and CDR2 YSYEKL. The CDR3 DNA sequence: TGCGCCAGCAGCCGGGACTTCCAAGAGACCCAGTACTTC. Translation gives CASSRDFQETQYF.

The sample holds many counts of this clonotype. This beta chain is an off-target read within a library intended for alpha chains, so its frequency means little. DNA of the CDR3: TGTGCCAGCAGCGCCCAGAGGGCCGGGTTACCAGATACGCAGTATTTT. Translation: CASSAQRAGLPDTQYF. The chain is built from TRBV11-2 and TRBJ2-3; D is perhaps TRBD2 (5 bases). This CDR3 has 16 residues. Germline V gene sequence: CDR1 SGHAT, CDR2 FQNNGV. Trimming removed 5 bases from V and 4 bases from J, with 19 bases in between.

This clonotype was found many times. This beta chain appears as a stray read in a library generated for alpha chains; its size is not informative. This chain joins TRBV6-6 and TRBJ1-4; D remains unclear. This CDR3 contains 15 residues. Germline values: CDR1 MNHNY, CDR2 SVGAGI (reference sequence). V was trimmed by 5 bases and J by 5 bases, leaving 15 bases between them. CDR3 protein: CASSLGPEGNEKLFF. The CDR3 DNA sequence: TGTGCCAGCAGTCTTGGACCTGAAGGAAATGAAAAACTGTTTTTT.

In this sample, this clonotype turned up a few times. This beta chain is a stray sequence in a library constructed for alpha chains; its clone size is not meaningful. J is TRBJ1-1 and V is TRBV27; unclear D gene. V was clipped by 7 bases and J by 4 bases, with 19 bases between them. This CDR3 has 15 residues. Germline-derived CDR1 and CDR2 are MNHEY and SMNVEV (reference sequence). The CDR3 DNA sequence: TGTGCCAGCACCTCTTCGGTCCGGCGGGGCACTGAAGCTTTCTTT. As protein: CASTSSVRRGTEAFF.

As regards this clonotype: This beta chain is a stray read from a library made for alpha chains; its abundance is not meaningful. The chain couples TRBV7-9 to TRBJ1-6, with 9 bases identical to TRBD1. Germline V gene sequence: CDR1 SEHNR, CDR2 FQNEAQ (reference sequence). V lost 5 bases to trimming and J lost 7 bases; unmatched junction nucleotides: 6. The CDR3 sequence is 15 residues long. CDR3: CASSAPGQGNSPLHF. As DNA, the CDR3 is TGTGCCAGCAGCGCGCCCGGACAGGGGAATTCACCCCTCCACTTT. The variable domain in full, completed from reference TRBV7-9 and TRBJ1-6, reads DTGVSQNPRHKITKRGQNVTFRCDPISEHNRLYWYRQTLGQGPEFLTYFQNEAQLEKSRLLSDRFSAERPKGSFSTLEIQRTEQGDSAMYLCASSAPGQGNSPLHFGNGTRLTVT.

In its sample, this clonotype was seen many times. A library prepared for alpha chains yielded this beta chain as an off-target read; its size is of little meaning. CDR3 bases: TGTGCCTGGAGTGAAGGGGTCACTAAGCCCCAGCATTTT. This sequence encodes CAWSEGVTKPQHF. V gene TRBV30 combines with J gene TRBJ1-5; D perhaps matches TRBD1 (5 bases). V was clipped by 1 base and J by 8 bases, with 12 bases between them. Germline V gene data show CDR1 as GTSNPN and CDR2 as SVGIG (reference sequence). This CDR3 has 13 amino acids.

In its sample, this clonotype ranks as medium-sized. Little can be read into the size of this beta chain, an off-target read in a library designed for alpha chains. The rearrangement joins TRBV28 to TRBJ1-2; 8 bases are shared with TRBD1. V was pared by 5 bases and J by 8 bases, with 4 bases of the junction left unmatched. Germline V gene data show CDR1 as MDHEN and CDR2 as SYDVKM. This CDR3 contains 12 residues. This chain's CDR3 is CASSRTGRGYTF. In DNA form, the CDR3 reads TGTGCCAGCAGTAGGACAGGGAGGGGCTACACCTTC.

By share of the sample, this clonotype is medium-sized (0.01 to 0.1%). The size of this beta chain means little, since it is a stray read in a library made for alpha chains. The V call is TRBV3-1, the J call TRBJ2-2; possible D gene TRBD1, 5 bases. V lost 2 bases, J lost 1 base, and 5 bases lay in between. CDR1 is LGHDT, CDR2 YNNKEL, per germline (reference sequence). The CDR3 covers 14 residues. In DNA, the CDR3 is TGTGCCAGCAGCCAACAGGGGAACACCGGGGAGCTGTTTTTT. The encoded protein is CASSQQGNTGELFF.

This clonotype is large in the sample. Within a library made for alpha chains, this beta chain is off target, and its count is uninformative. The V call is TRBV6-6, the J call TRBJ1-5; D is perhaps TRBD1 (6 bases). CDR1 and CDR2 from the germline V gene are MNHNY and SVGAGI (reference sequence). This CDR3 is built from 15 residues. Trimming shortened V by 2 bases and J by 3 bases, and 11 bases separated the two germline ends. CDR3 bases: TGTGCCAGCAGTTACCACAGGGATGCCAATCAGCCCCAGCATTTT. Its protein is CASSYHRDANQPQHF.

At least ten counts were recorded for this clonotype. This beta chain is an off-target read within a library intended for alpha chains, so its frequency means little. The chain recombines TRBV4-1 with TRBJ1-1; possibly TRBD1 for D (6 bases). The germline V gene has CDR1 MGHRA and CDR2 YSYEKL. V lost 1 base and J 2 bases, leaving 11 bases between the germline ends. The CDR3 sequence is 15 residues long. The CDR3 DNA is TGCGCCAGCAGCCAAGGGCACAGGGAAAACACTGAAGCTTTCTTT. Protein product: CASSQGHRENTEAFF.

In regard to this clonotype: This beta chain is a stray read from a library made for alpha chains; its abundance is not meaningful. The chain carries TRBV3-1 and TRBJ1-6; tentative D call: TRBD1 (5 bases). CDR1 is LGHDT, CDR2 YNNKEL, per germline (reference sequence). This CDR3 has 12 amino acids. V was pared by 10 bases and J by 7 bases, with 11 bases between. CDR3 residues: CATEGRNSPLHF. The DNA for the CDR3 is TGTGCCACGGAGGGGAGAAATTCACCCCTCCACTTT.

This clonotype was seen many times. This beta chain is an unintended read in a library built for alpha chains; its size means little. This chain uses TRBV18 with TRBJ2-1; D remains unclear. Germline V gene data show CDR1 as KGHSH and CDR2 as LQKENI. This CDR3 has 14 amino acids. Between the trimmed V and J ends, which lost 0 bases and 4 bases, there was a span of 7 bases. Written as DNA, the CDR3 is TGTGCCAGCTCACCACCGGGCCAATACAATGAGCAGTTCTTC. Amino acids: CASSPPGQYNEQFF.

By share, this clonotype ranks as medium-sized. This beta chain is a stray read from a library made for alpha chains; its abundance is not meaningful. This rearrangement joins TRBV28 to TRBJ2-1, with D unclear. The germline V gene encodes CDR1 MDHEN and CDR2 SYDVKM. CDR3 size: 15 residues. Between the trimmed V and J ends, which lost 4 bases and 0 bases, there was a span of 10 bases. The CDR3 coding sequence is TGTGCCAGCAGTTCTGCGCCGAGCTCCTACAATGAGCAGTTCTTC. Amino acids: CASSSAPSSYNEQFF.

This clonotype appeared many times. Within a library made for alpha chains, this beta chain is off target, and its count is uninformative. As DNA, the CDR3 is TGCGCCAGCAACCCTGGGCCCCCCGGGGAGCTGTTTTTT. This sequence encodes CASNPGPPGELFF. The rearrangement uses TRBV10-1 and TRBJ2-2; D is unclear. The V gene's germline CDR1 is WNHNN and CDR2 SYGVQD (reference sequence). This CDR3 is built from 13 residues. V lost 7 bases to trimming and J lost 6 bases, with 12 bases between them.

This clonotype was seen at least ten times. This beta chain came through as a stray read in a library set up for alpha chains, and its size says little. This chain uses TRBV28 with TRBJ1-1; D gene unclear. The CDR3 covers 13 residues. The V and J ends lost 3 bases and 1 base respectively, with 6 bases between them. Germline CDR1 is MDHEN and CDR2 is SYDVKM. The chain's CDR3 is CASSFQSNTEAFF. For the CDR3, the DNA is TGTGCCAGCAGTTTCCAATCGAACACTGAAGCTTTCTTT.

At least ten counts were recorded for this clonotype. The size of this beta chain means little, since it is a stray read in a library made for alpha chains. The chain employs TRBV20-1 and TRBJ2-2; 11 bases agree with TRBD1. V dropped 2 bases and J dropped 4; count of bases not matched to a gene: 6. Germline V lookup: CDR1 DFQATT, CDR2 SNEGSKA (reference sequence). The CDR3 totals 16 residues. In nucleotides, the CDR3 is TGCAGTGCTAGATCCGGGACAGGGGGAGTCACCGGGGAGCTGTTTTTT. Translated: CSARSGTGGVTGELFF.

This clonotype is judged hyperexpanded. Since it is a stray read in a library aimed at alpha chains, this beta chain has a size that is not meaningful. The chain is built from TRBV12-3 or TRBV12-4 and TRBJ1-3; D ambiguous. The germline V and J ends were trimmed by 2 bases and 2 bases, with 10 bases remaining between them. This CDR3 spans 15 amino acids. The CDR3 sequence: CASSLYPRTGNTIYF. CDR3 nucleotide sequence: TGTGCCAGCAGTTTATATCCAAGGACTGGAAACACCATATATTTT.

This clonotype was counted at least ten times. Within a library made for alpha chains, this beta chain is off target, and its count is uninformative. The chain employs TRBV14 and TRBJ2-5; D possibly corresponds to TRBD1 (6 bases). V was shortened by 1 base and J by 1 base, with 7 bases between the two germline ends. Per the germline V gene, CDR1 is SGHDN and CDR2 is FVKESK. There are 14 residues in the CDR3. This chain's CDR3 is CASSQGGGQETQYF. CDR3 DNA sequence: TGTGCCAGCAGCCAAGGAGGGGGCCAAGAGACCCAGTACTTC.

This clonotype was picked up many times. The library was built for alpha chains, so this beta chain is an off-target read and its size means little. The V and J genes are TRBV27 and TRBJ2-3; no reliable D call. The CDR3 extends over 13 amino acids. V gave up 7 bases and J gave up 4 bases, with 12 bases separating them. Per germline, CDR1 MNHEY and CDR2 SMNVEV (reference sequence). In DNA, the CDR3 is TGTGCCAGCACCCCAAGCAGTTCAGATACGCAGTATTTT. Encoded protein: CASTPSSSDTQYF.

This clonotype has ten or more counts. This beta chain slipped into a library made for alpha chains as a stray read, so its size is not meaningful. The V and J genes are TRBV2 and TRBJ1-2, with TRBD1 matching 10 bases. J lost 5 bases, V lost 6 bases, and 9 bases had no gene match. This CDR3 spans 15 amino acids. Germline V gene sequence: CDR1 SNHLY, CDR2 FYNNEI. The CDR3 reads CASRPPGQGFYGYTF. DNA of the CDR3: TGTGCCAGCAGGCCCCCGGGACAGGGGTTTTATGGCTACACCTTC.

The sample holds many counts of this clonotype. A library made for alpha chains picked up this beta chain off target, so its size means little. The chain joins TRBV20-1 to TRBJ1-1, with D possibly TRBD1 on 6 matching bases. Trimming removed 0 bases from V and 4 bases from J, with 15 bases in between. The CDR3 is 15 amino acids. The V gene's germline CDR1 is DFQATT and CDR2 SNEGSKA (reference sequence). The CDR3 is CSARDRGRGTTEAFF. CDR3 nucleotides: TGCAGTGCTAGAGATCGTGGCAGGGGAACCACTGAAGCTTTCTTT.

A remark on this clonotype: This beta chain slipped into a library made for alpha chains as a stray read, so its size is not meaningful. This chain joins TRBV12-3 or TRBV12-4 and TRBJ1-2, with unresolved D. The V end lost 1 base, the J end lost 7 bases, and 7 bases lay between the germline ends. The CDR3 runs 12 residues. The CDR3 sequence is CASSLEGVGYTF. The CDR3 bases are TGTGCCAGCAGTTTAGAGGGAGTTGGCTACACCTTC.

This clonotype is judged medium-sized. Since the library was made to target alpha chains, this beta chain is a stray read and its abundance is not meaningful. V and J are TRBV29-1 and TRBJ1-5, with 10 bases lining up with TRBD1. CDR1 and CDR2 from the germline V gene are SQVTM and ANQGSEA. The CDR3 spans 15 residues. V dropped 1 base and J dropped 2; count of bases not matched to a gene: 2. CDR3 residues: CSVEVGTGGNQPQHF. CDR3 DNA: TGCAGCGTTGAAGTAGGGACAGGGGGCAATCAGCCCCAGCATTTT.